Listed here are 22 T cell receptor beta chains from one sample, sequenced in a study of T cell responses to AZD1222 COVID-19 vaccine. Sequenced by immunoSEQ multiplex PCR; TCRdb stores in-frame clones only, minus some. Of approximately 210,000 clones in the sample, roughly 94% were seen once. Sequenced material: peripheral blood, taken 28 days after the second dose of the MenACWY control vaccine. All receptors come from an adult who received the MenACWY meningococcal vaccine as a control.

In its sample, this clone was seen a few times. This chain connects TRBV28 to TRBJ1-2, with D tentatively TRBD1 (5 bases). The CDR3 is made up of 14 amino acids. Trimming removed 7 bases from V and 4 bases from J, with 16 bases in between. Germline lookup yields CDR1 MDHEN and CDR2 SYDVKM. The DNA of the CDR3 is TGTGCCAGCACGTCCGTCAGGGAGAGCTATGGCTACACCTTC. Amino acids: CASTSVRESYGYTF.

V and J are TRBV5-6 and TRBJ2-7, with TRBD1 matching 7 bases. V lost 4 bases and J lost 1; bases outside the gene matches: 8. Germline V gene lookup returns CDR1 SGHDT and CDR2 YYEEEE. The CDR3 covers 15 residues. DNA of the CDR3: TGTGCCAGCAGCATGCCGGGACAGACATCCTACGAGCAGTACTTC. Amino acid sequence: CASSMPGQTSYEQYF.

The chain couples TRBV6-5 to TRBJ1-4; the D gene is possibly TRBD1 (5 bases). Per the germline V gene, CDR1 is MNHEY and CDR2 is SVGAGI. CDR3 size: 15 residues. Trimming removed 6 bases at V and 8 bases at J, with 19 bases between. The CDR3 loop is CASSDLKGTREKLFF. CDR3 bases: TGTGCCAGCAGCGACCTCAAGGGGACTCGAGAAAAACTGTTTTTT.

The chain recombines TRBV7-9 with TRBJ1-1, with a possible D match to TRBD1 (5 bases). V was cut by 8 bases and J by 5 bases, with 18 bases left in between. The CDR3 spans 14 residues. Germline CDR1 SEHNR, CDR2 FQNEAQ (reference sequence). CDR3 loop: CASGGTTLGTEAFF. The DNA of the CDR3 is TGTGCCAGCGGAGGGACGACCCTGGGTACTGAAGCTTTCTTT.

The chain carries TRBV30 and TRBJ2-7; a weak D match, TRBD2 (6 bases). Trimming pared 4 bases from V and 2 bases from J, leaving 18 bases between. Germline V CDR1 and CDR2: GTSNPN, SVGIG (reference sequence). The CDR3 has 15 residues. The CDR3 loop is CAWTIPGLETYEQYF. As DNA, the CDR3 is TGTGCCTGGACCATCCCGGGACTGGAGACCTACGAGCAGTACTTC.

The rearrangement links TRBV9 to TRBJ1-4; D is unclear. This CDR3 spans 13 amino acids. Trimming stripped 6 bases from V and 4 bases from J, with 10 bases between. Germline-derived CDR1 and CDR2 are SGDLS and YYNGEE. The CDR3 DNA reads TGTGCCAGCAATTCAGGAGTTAATGAAAAACTGTTTTTT. It codes for CASNSGVNEKLFF.

DNA of the CDR3: TGCGCCAGCAGCTTGGGGGTCAGCTACAATGAGCAGTTCTTC. This translates into CASSLGVSYNEQFF. V usage is TRBV5-1 and J usage is TRBJ2-1; D not resolved. Trimming stripped 0 bases from V and 3 bases from J, with 7 bases between. CDR1 is SGHRS, CDR2 YFSETQ, per germline. The CDR3 sequence is 14 residues long.

The rearrangement joins TRBV19 to TRBJ1-1; D is perhaps TRBD1 (5 bases). The CDR3 loop spans 16 amino acids. Germline values: CDR1 LNHDA, CDR2 SQIVND (reference sequence). The V end lost 7 bases, the J end lost 5 bases, and 23 bases lay between the germline ends. The DNA of the CDR3 is TGTGCCAGTAACCCAGTCGGGTCGGGGGGATCTACTGAAGCTTTCTTT. Translated: CASNPVGSGGSTEAFF.

V usage is TRBV11-2 and J usage is TRBJ2-7; D might be TRBD1 (6 bases). Per the germline V gene, CDR1 is SGHAT and CDR2 is FQNNGV. This CDR3 comprises 11 residues. The V end was cut by 5 bases, the J end by 9 bases, with 11 bases between. CDR3 DNA: TGTGCCAGCAGCCCCGGACAGCGGCAGTACTTC. It specifies CASSPGQRQYF.

This clone appeared once. This rearrangement joins TRBV12-1 to TRBJ2-5. TRBV12-1 is a known pseudogene. The CDR3 runs to 14 residues. CDR3 DNA: TGTGCCAGCAGCTTTGACTGGGGGAAAGAGACCCAGTACTTC. Translating gives CASSFDWGKETQYF.

This clone was seen once. The chain joins TRBV29-1 to TRBJ1-3, with D uncertain. The germline V gene has CDR1 SQVTM and CDR2 ANQGSEA. The CDR3 has 13 amino acids. V gave up 5 bases and J gave up 0 bases, with 8 bases separating them. Written as DNA, the CDR3 is TGCAGCGTTAGGTACAGCTCTGGAAACACCATATATTTT. The encoded protein is CSVRYSSGNTIYF.

The chain recombines TRBV13 with TRBJ1-4; tentative D call: TRBD1 (6 bases). Germline values: CDR1 PRHDT, CDR2 FYEKMQ (reference sequence). This CDR3 comprises 16 residues. Trimming shortened V by 4 bases and J by 5 bases, and 17 bases separated the two germline ends. CDR3 sequence: CASSSHMGQENEKLFF. The DNA for the CDR3 is TGTGCCAGCAGCTCCCACATGGGACAAGAAAATGAAAAACTGTTTTTT. Variable domain in full (rest from reference TRBV13 and TRBJ1-4): AAGVIQSPRHLIKEKRETATLKCYPIPRHDTVYWYQQGPGQDPQFLISFYEKMQSDKGSIPDRFSAQQFSDYHSELNMSSLELGDSALYFCASSSHMGQENEKLFFGSGTQLSVL.

This chain connects TRBV30 to TRBJ2-6, with D uncertain. Germline CDR1 reads GTSNPN; CDR2 reads SVGIG (reference sequence). The germline V and J ends were trimmed by 0 bases and 0 bases, with 6 bases remaining between them. The CDR3 runs 15 residues. In nucleotides, the CDR3 is TGTGCCTGGAGTGTAAGGGCCTCTGGGGCCAACGTCCTGACTTTC. Translating gives CAWSVRASGANVLTF. The entire variable domain, with the rest obtained from reference TRBV30 and TRBJ2-6, is as follows: SQTIHQWPATLVQPVGSPLSLECTVEGTSNPNLYWYRQAAGRGLQLLFYSVGIGQISSEVPQNLSASRPQDRQFILSSKKLLLSDSGFYLCAWSVRASGANVLTFGAGSRLTVL.

J is TRBJ1-1 and V is TRBV3-1 (or the pseudogene TRBV3-2); 8 positions match TRBD1. This CDR3 is 15 amino acids long. Germline V gene sequence: CDR1 LGHDT, CDR2 YNNKEL (reference sequence). V was pared by 2 bases and J by 3 bases, with 5 bases of the junction left unmatched. As DNA, the CDR3 is TGTGCCAGCAGCCAAATTACAGGGGGGGACACTGAAGCTTTCTTT. Translating gives CASSQITGGDTEAFF.

This chain joins TRBV12-3 or TRBV12-4 and TRBJ2-7; D ambiguous. CDR3 length: 12 residues. V lost 5 bases and J lost 1, with 6 bases in between. The CDR3 DNA reads as TGTGCCAGCAGTGTCCATTCCTACGAGCAGTACTTC. Translation gives CASSVHSYEQYF.

The V call is TRBV27, the J call TRBJ1-2, with a tentative D call TRBD1 (6 bases). The germline V gene encodes CDR1 MNHEY and CDR2 SMNVEV (reference sequence). V lost 5 bases and J lost 6, with 16 bases in between. This CDR3 is 14 amino acids long. The chain's CDR3 is CASSPYQTGNGYTF. The CDR3 DNA sequence: TGTGCCAGCAGTCCCTACCAAACAGGGAATGGCTACACCTTC.

The chain employs TRBV6-5 and TRBJ1-1, with no clear D. The germline V and J ends were trimmed by 6 bases and 11 bases, with 10 bases remaining between them. Germline V gene data show CDR1 as MNHEY and CDR2 as SVGAGI. There are 10 residues in the CDR3. The CDR3 is CASRGTQAFF. The CDR3 DNA sequence: TGTGCCAGCAGGGGCACTCAGGCTTTCTTT.

This clone has only one observation. This chain links TRBV5-1 with TRBJ2-3; possibly TRBD2 for D (5 bases). The germline CDR1 and CDR2 sequences are SGHRS and YFSETQ. V was pared by 1 base and J by 5 bases, with 8 bases between. The CDR3 consists of 13 residues. The CDR3 bases are TGCGCCAGCAGCTTGAATGGGAGAGATACGCAGTATTTT. Amino acids: CASSLNGRDTQYF.

The chain couples TRBV6-2 or TRBV6-3 to TRBJ1-4, with D hard to call. The CDR3 contains 14 residues. The germline V and J ends were trimmed by 6 bases and 7 bases, with 15 bases remaining between them. Germline loops: CDR1 MNHEY, CDR2 SVGEGT. CDR3 protein: CASSTGGEGEKLFF. CDR3 DNA: TGTGCCAGCAGCACCGGTGGAGAGGGTGAAAAACTGTTTTTT.

A remark on this clone: The identical CDR3 is also encoded by other nucleotide sequences in the sample. The rearrangement links TRBV5-1 to TRBJ1-1; D remains ambiguous. From germline, CDR1 is SGHRS and CDR2 YFSETQ. This CDR3 region has 11 residues. V was clipped by 4 bases and J by 4 bases, with 5 bases between them. The CDR3 DNA reads TGCGCCAGCAGCGGGTTCACTGAAGCTTTCTTT. It codes for CASSGFTEAFF.

The rearrangement uses TRBV28 and TRBJ2-2; possibly TRBD1 for D (5 bases). The length of the CDR3 is 12 residues. V gave up 3 bases and J gave up 6 bases, with 5 bases separating them. Germline loops: CDR1 MDHEN, CDR2 SYDVKM. This CDR3 is CASSLGPGELFF. The CDR3 DNA reads as TGTGCCAGCAGTTTGGGGCCCGGGGAGCTGTTTTTT.

This clone was found once. V usage is TRBV2 and J usage is TRBJ1-2; maybe TRBD1 (5 bases). The V end was cut by 8 bases, the J end by 6 bases, with 19 bases between. Per the germline V gene, CDR1 is SNHLY and CDR2 is FYNNEI. The CDR3 spans 14 residues. The CDR3 region is CASQKDGAGHGYTF. The CDR3 DNA sequence: TGTGCCAGCCAGAAAGACGGAGCGGGACATGGCTACACCTTC. The full variable domain, rest sourced from reference TRBV2 and TRBJ1-2, is EPEVTQTPSHQVTQMGQEVILRCVPISNHLYFYWYRQILGQKVEFLVSFYNNEISEKSEIFDDQFSVERPDGSNFTLKIRSTKLEDSAMYFCASQKDGAGHGYTFGSGTRLTVV.